These 18 T cell receptor beta chains originate from one sample sequenced in a study of blood T cell repertoires in COVID-19. Produced via immunoSEQ multiplex PCR; TCRdb's table is partial and in-frame only. The sample contains 250,000 to 350,000 clones, 70% to 90% of which appear only once. Sequenced material: peripheral blood. Receptors were obtained from a woman aged 45-59 years with active or convalescent COVID-19.

The chain is built from TRBV9 and TRBJ1-3; D possibly corresponds to TRBD1 (6 bases). Germline V lookup: CDR1 SGDLS, CDR2 YYNGEE. This CDR3 comprises 15 residues. The germline V and J ends were trimmed by 2 bases and 2 bases, with 11 bases remaining between them. CDR3 protein: CASSVGAETGNTIYF. The CDR3, as DNA: TGTGCCAGCAGCGTGGGGGCCGAGACTGGAAACACCATATATTTT.

The V call is TRBV18, the J call TRBJ2-1; TRBD2 matches at 9 bases. J was trimmed by 5 bases and V by 1 base; bases with no gene match: 6. The CDR3 has 16 amino acids. Germline CDR1 is KGHSH and CDR2 is LQKENI. The CDR3: CASSPLGLAQNNEQFF. The CDR3 DNA reads TGTGCCAGCTCACCACTCGGACTAGCGCAAAACAATGAGCAGTTCTTC.

This clone was seen only a few times. The chain employs TRBV28 and TRBJ2-3, with a weak D call TRBD2 (5 bases). The CDR3 extends over 17 amino acids. CDR1 is MDHEN, CDR2 SYDVKM, per germline. V lost 1 base and J lost 3, with 17 bases in between. Here the CDR3 DNA reads TGTGCCAGCAGTTTATACGGGCTCGACCGAGGGACAGATACGCAGTATTTT. This gives the protein CASSLYGLDRGTDTQYF. Variable domain in full (rest from reference TRBV28 and TRBJ2-3): DVKVTQSSRYLVKRTGEKVFLECVQDMDHENMFWYRQDPGLGLRLIYFSYDVKMKEKGDIPEGYSVSREKKERFSLILESASTNQTSMYLCASSLYGLDRGTDTQYFGPGTRLTVL.

A few counts support this clone. As DNA, the CDR3 is TGTGCCAGCAGCGTATCCTCGTCCGGAAACACCATATATTTT. Its translation is CASSVSSSGNTIYF. This chain joins TRBV9 and TRBJ1-3; unclear D gene. The CDR3 loop spans 14 amino acids. V shed 1 base and J shed 4 bases, with 9 bases lying between them. Germline CDR1 SGDLS, CDR2 YYNGEE.

The rearrangement uses TRBV5-1 and TRBJ2-2, with 14 bases identical to TRBD2. Trimming at V came to 5 bases and at J to 4 bases, leaving 4 bases not matched to a gene. Germline CDR1 SGHRS, CDR2 YFSETQ. CDR3 length: 16 amino acids. The CDR3 nucleotides are TGCGCCAGCAGTCTGGGACTAGCGGGAGTCACCGGGGAGCTGTTTTTT. It codes for CASSLGLAGVTGELFF.

The J gene is TRBJ1-5, the V gene TRBV28; D uncertain. Germline V lookup: CDR1 MDHEN, CDR2 SYDVKM. V dropped 2 bases and J dropped 4 bases, with 3 bases sitting between them. This CDR3 comprises 12 residues. CDR3 DNA sequence: TGTGCCAGCAGTTTACGGAATCAGCCCCAGCATTTT. It yields the protein CASSLRNQPQHF. Full variable domain (outside the CDR3, taken from reference TRBV28 and TRBJ1-5): DVKVTQSSRYLVKRTGEKVFLECVQDMDHENMFWYRQDPGLGLRLIYFSYDVKMKEKGDIPEGYSVSREKKERFSLILESASTNQTSMYLCASSLRNQPQHFGDGTRLSIL.

This chain connects TRBV4-1 to TRBJ2-7; 10 bases map to TRBD2. The CDR3 is 14 residues long. J was trimmed by 2 bases and V by 3 bases; bases with no gene match: 1. The germline CDR1 and CDR2 sequences are MGHRA and YSYEKL. CDR3 in amino acids: CASSHTSGTYEQYF. The CDR3 region has the DNA TGCGCCAGCAGCCATACTAGCGGGACCTACGAGCAGTACTTC.

This chain uses TRBV5-1 with TRBJ2-2, with D perhaps TRBD1 (7 bases). V lost 4 bases and J 0 bases, leaving 10 bases between the germline ends. The CDR3 is 15 residues long. Germline values: CDR1 SGHRS, CDR2 YFSETQ. The CDR3 DNA reads TGCGCCAGCAGCGGCGGGACAGCGAACACCGGGGAGCTGTTTTTT. This gives the protein CASSGGTANTGELFF. Using reference TRBV5-1 and TRBJ2-2 for the parts outside the CDR3, the full variable domain is KAGVTQTPRYLIKTRGQQVTLSCSPISGHRSVSWYQQTPGQGLQFLFEYFSETQRNKGNFPGRFSGRQFSNSRSEMNVSTLELGDSALYLCASSGGTANTGELFFGEGSRLTVL.

This chain joins TRBV19 and TRBJ2-2; D not resolved. The ends were cut back, 3 bases at V and 5 bases at J, with 13 bases in the middle. The CDR3 is 15 amino acids. Germline V lookup: CDR1 LNHDA, CDR2 SQIVND (reference sequence). CDR3: CASSIASSRTGELFF. As DNA, the CDR3 is TGTGCCAGTAGTATCGCGTCCTCGAGGACCGGGGAGCTGTTTTTT. Together with reference TRBV19 and TRBJ2-2, the CDR3 gives the full variable domain: DGGITQSPKYLFRKEGQNVTLSCEQNLNHDAMYWYRQDPGQGLRLIYYSQIVNDFQKGDIAEGYSVSREKKESFPLTVTSAQKNPTAFYLCASSIASSRTGELFFGEGSRLTVL.

This chain links TRBV28 with TRBJ2-1; TRBD2 agrees at 12 bases. V was clipped by 4 bases and J by 8 bases; unmatched bases: 18. The CDR3 runs to 19 residues. Germline values: CDR1 MDHEN, CDR2 SYDVKM. In DNA form, the CDR3 reads TGTGCCAGCAGTTCTACATGGACTAGCGGGACTGGCGTGCGCGATGAGCAGTTCTTC. Protein: CASSSTWTSGTGVRDEQFF.

This sequence joins TRBV7-2 and TRBJ1-6; D remains unclear. The V end was cut by 1 base, the J end by 7 bases, with 5 bases between. This CDR3 has 13 amino acids. CDR1 is SGHTA, CDR2 FQGNSA, per germline. Here the CDR3 DNA reads TGTGCCAGCAGCTTAGGTTCGAATTCACCCCTCCACTTT. Its protein is CASSLGSNSPLHF.

V is TRBV4-1 and J is TRBJ2-3, with a weak D call TRBD2 (5 bases). CDR1 and CDR2 (germline): MGHRA, YSYEKL. Trimming stripped 0 bases from V and 2 bases from J, with 12 bases between. The CDR3 has 16 residues. The CDR3 DNA follows: TGCGCCAGCAGCCAAGAACTAGTTCGGGCCACAGATACGCAGTATTTT. Its protein is CASSQELVRATDTQYF.

The chain employs TRBV29-1 and TRBJ2-1; possible D gene TRBD1, 7 bases. This CDR3 has 14 amino acids. V lost 2 bases to trimming and J lost 4 bases, with 12 bases between them. Germline lookup yields CDR1 SQVTM and CDR2 ANQGSEA. CDR3 sequence reads: CSVETRDSYNEQFF. As DNA, the CDR3 is TGCAGCGTTGAAACGCGGGACAGTTACAATGAGCAGTTCTTC.

The V call is TRBV5-1, the J call TRBJ2-3; 8 nucleotides line up with TRBD2. The trim removed 0 bases at V and 2 bases at J, leaving 2 bases unmatched. The germline V gene encodes CDR1 SGHRS and CDR2 YFSETQ. The CDR3 runs 15 residues. CDR3 coding DNA: TGCGCCAGCAGCTTGGACGGGAGGGCCACAGATACGCAGTATTTT. This encodes CASSLDGRATDTQYF.

The V gene is TRBV28, the J gene TRBJ1-3, with D unresolved. Germline V gene sequence: CDR1 MDHEN, CDR2 SYDVKM. Trimming took off 4 bases at V and 4 bases at J, with 17 bases between the two ends. This CDR3 spans 16 amino acids. DNA of the CDR3: TGTGCCAGCAGTTCAACCGGCGACCTAGCGGGAAACACCATATATTTT. Its protein is CASSSTGDLAGNTIYF.

The chain joins TRBV19 to TRBJ2-2; possibly TRBD2 for D (5 bases). From germline, CDR1 is LNHDA and CDR2 SQIVND (reference sequence). Trimming took off 7 bases at V and 1 base at J, with 7 bases between the two ends. The CDR3 spans 13 residues. DNA of the CDR3: TGTGCCAGTATAAGCGGGAACACCGGGGAGCTGTTTTTT. Residues: CASISGNTGELFF. Full variable domain (missing parts from reference TRBV19 and TRBJ2-2): DGGITQSPKYLFRKEGQNVTLSCEQNLNHDAMYWYRQDPGQGLRLIYYSQIVNDFQKGDIAEGYSVSREKKESFPLTVTSAQKNPTAFYLCASISGNTGELFFGEGSRLTVL.

V usage is TRBV28 and J usage is TRBJ1-2; 8 positions agree with TRBD1. Trimming at V came to 5 bases and at J to 6 bases, leaving 8 bases not matched to a gene. CDR3 length: 14 residues. Germline loops: CDR1 MDHEN, CDR2 SYDVKM. CDR3: CASSPWTGKDGYTF. CDR3 nucleotide sequence: TGTGCCAGCAGTCCGTGGACAGGGAAAGATGGCTACACCTTC.

The CDR3 coding sequence is TGTGCCAGCTCACCACGGGCGAAATCGGTGGGCAATTACGAGCAGTACTTC. It specifies CASSPRAKSVGNYEQYF. The V call is TRBV18, the J call TRBJ2-7; the D is unclear. The CDR3 totals 17 residues. With 1 base removed from V and 4 bases from J, the gap between germline ends came to 20 bases. Germline V gene sequence: CDR1 KGHSH, CDR2 LQKENI.